This TCR beta chain was sequenced for a study of cytomegalovirus exposure and HLA in healthy donors. The study, taken as a whole, reports: Later analysis identified 15,000 to 20,000 TCR beta sequences associated with HLA alleles, using a false discovery rate threshold of 0.05. Most CMV-associated TCR beta chains were later found to appear HLA-restricted.

This clone occurred a few times. Antigen unknown. The PCR ran on 60 Vbeta and 13 Jbeta primers. Original handling: Tens of millions of unique TCR beta chains, roughly 11 million of them shared, were counted by a later analysis. Measured with immunoSEQ multiplex PCR; TCRdb has only the in-frame clones, and not every one. The V and J calls and clone size are taken from that table; D and trimming were inferred from the DNA. The top ten clones hold roughly 1.2% of a sample with about 130,000 clones, approximately 80% of them seen once. This CDR3 contains 17 residues. The chain is built from TRBV21-1 and TRBJ1-1. TRBV21-1 is flagged as a pseudogene. Sample: PBMCs. The TCR sequence derives from a girl aged 2-10 years in good health and CMV-seronegative. The CDR3 loop reads CASSKEAGRRRDTEAFF. Written as DNA, the CDR3 is TGTGCCAGCAGCAAAGAAGCAGGGAGGCGGAGGGACACTGAAGCTTTCTTT.